Reported below is one T cell receptor (beta chain). The table came from immunoSEQ multiplex PCR; TCRdb's copy has only in-frame clones and leaves some out. The data show roughly 100,000 clones, roughly 89% seen once. The data originate from a study of T cell changes during pregnancy in multiple sclerosis. The CDR3 has 17 residues. J was trimmed by 4 bases and V by 6 bases; bases with no gene match: 17. Germline values: CDR1 MDHEN, CDR2 SYDVKM. The receptor comes from a female donor with multiple sclerosis, enrolled in a pregnancy study. The chain uses TRBV28 and TRBJ2-7; 8 bases map to TRBD1. Sample: peripheral blood, taken before pregnancy. CDR3 DNA sequence: TGTGCCAGCAGGATCCCGCAGCCCACAGGGGGTATGTACGAGCAGTACTTC. Translating gives CASRIPQPTGGMYEQYF.